These 6 T cell receptor beta chains share one sample of origin, sequenced in a study of neurological immune-mediated disorders. The time point is: technical triplicate 1. In TCRdb, the 5' RACE reads were re-called with MiXCR into one record per CDR3 protein. The top ten hold roughly 5% of the sample, which has some 22,000 distinct CDR3 sequences, about 13% seen once. Sequencing was carried out using CD4+ T cells from blood. These receptors were collected from a female donor with HTLV-1-associated myelopathy (HAM/TSP).

The chain couples TRBV20-1 to TRBJ2-1; D ambiguous. The CDR3 covers 12 residues. Trimming took 4 bases from V and 5 from J, leaving 9 bases between them. The germline V gene encodes CDR1 DFQATT and CDR2 SNEGSKA (reference sequence). In DNA form, the CDR3 reads TGCAGTGCTAAACGAGAAAACAATGAGCAGTTCTTC. Amino acid sequence: CSAKRENNEQFF.

The rearrangement joins TRBV5-1 to TRBJ2-1, with D perhaps TRBD1 or TRBD2 (5 bases each). Germline CDR1 is SGHRS and CDR2 is YFSETQ. This CDR3 region has 16 residues. V was cut by 0 bases and J by 0 bases, with 10 bases left in between. The CDR3 nucleotides are TGCGCCAGCAGCTTGGTTTCAGGGAGCTCCTACAATGAGCAGTTCTTC. Its protein product is CASSLVSGSSYNEQFF.

This clonotype was recorded many times. The chain employs TRBV18 and TRBJ2-7; 7 bases align to TRBD2. In germline, CDR1 is KGHSH, CDR2 LQKENI. Losses at the gene ends were 0 bases for V and 4 bases for J; bases not matched to a gene: 12. The CDR3 has 17 amino acids. The CDR3 sequence: CASSPPGGRASLYEQYF. The CDR3 DNA is TGTGCCAGCTCACCACCGGGTGGGAGGGCCTCCCTATACGAGCAGTACTTC.

The chain joins TRBV20-1 to TRBJ1-5; a weak D match, TRBD1 (5 bases). Per germline, CDR1 DFQATT and CDR2 SNEGSKA (reference sequence). Trimming took off 4 bases at V and 6 bases at J, with 19 bases between the two ends. The CDR3 is made up of 15 amino acids. The CDR3 coding sequence is TGCAGTGCTACCATCCCGCAGGGTTGGGGTCAGCCCCAGCATTTT. Its protein is CSATIPQGWGQPQHF.

This clonotype came up many times. The chain couples TRBV5-3 to TRBJ2-1; 9 bases align to TRBD1. TRBV5-3 qualifies as an ORF whose function is uncertain. Trimming removed 6 bases from V and 6 bases from J; junction bases left unmatched: 10. The CDR3 is made up of 15 amino acids. The DNA of the CDR3 is TGTGCCAGAATTGTGCTCGGGACAGGGTCCAATGAGCAGTTCTTC. Its protein product is CARIVLGTGSNEQFF.

This clonotype came up many times. The V gene is TRBV29-1, the J gene TRBJ2-1, with D possibly being TRBD2 (5 bases). V lost 4 bases and J 0 bases, leaving 13 bases between the germline ends. The CDR3 spans 15 residues. The germline V gene has CDR1 SQVTM and CDR2 ANQGSEA. The CDR3 loop is CSVASSPSSYNEQFF. CDR3 nucleotide sequence: TGCAGCGTTGCCTCTAGCCCCAGCTCCTACAATGAGCAGTTCTTC.